A selection of T cell receptor beta chains follows, all from one sample in a study of T-cell memory formation after mild COVID-19. TCRdb re-analysed the 5' RACE reads in MiXCR, keeping a single row per CDR3 protein. The table shows 550,000 to 600,000 distinct CDR3 sequences, with about 20% occurring only once. Sequences were obtained from PBMCs or a T cell subset sorted from them (not recorded which). The receptors shown here come from an adult woman who had mild COVID-19 (a few samples of this study predate the infection). Cell type and time point are not known. Each CDR3 is given with its conserved first and last residue. A D gene is named only where the DNA matches it firmly. Clone size is shown for a subset of rows, as once, few, many or a class of expanded clone.

v_gene: TRBV12-3/TRBV12-4; j_gene: TRBJ2-7; d_gene: NA; abundance: NA; CDR3aa: CASSPPGGNYEQYF; CDR3nt: TGTGCCAGCAGCCCCCCCGGGGGCAACTACGAGCAGTACTTC
v_gene: TRBV12-3/TRBV12-4; j_gene: TRBJ1-5; d_gene: NA; abundance: few; CDR3aa: CASSLEPNQPQHF; CDR3nt: TGTGCCAGCAGTCTGGAGCCTAATCAGCCCCAGCATTTT
v_gene: TRBV2; j_gene: TRBJ2-3; d_gene: NA; abundance: few; CDR3aa: CASRKGPSTDTQYF; CDR3nt: TGTGCCAGCAGGAAGGGCCCCAGCACAGATACGCAGTATTTT
v_gene: TRBV7-2; j_gene: TRBJ2-2; d_gene: TRBD1; abundance: few; CDR3aa: CASSFPGGDVTGELFF; CDR3nt: TGTGCCAGCAGCTTTCCAGGGGGCGACGTCACCGGGGAGCTGTTTTTT
v_gene: TRBV20-1; j_gene: TRBJ1-5; d_gene: NA; abundance: few; CDR3aa: CSARDLALHPNQPQHF; CDR3nt: TGCAGTGCTAGAGATCTGGCACTGCATCCCAATCAGCCCCAGCATTTT
v_gene: TRBV4-2; j_gene: TRBJ2-7; d_gene: TRBD2; abundance: NA; CDR3aa: CASSQDWREGVHEQYF; CDR3nt: TGTGCCAGCAGCCAAGATTGGCGGGAGGGTGTCCACGAGCAGTACTTC
v_gene: TRBV24-1; j_gene: TRBJ1-1; d_gene: TRBD1; abundance: NA; CDR3aa: CATSDLTGGAGAFF; CDR3nt: TGTGCCACCAGTGATCTGACAGGGGGCGCAGGAGCTTTCTTT
v_gene: TRBV5-4; j_gene: TRBJ2-7; d_gene: TRBD2; abundance: NA; CDR3aa: CASSLASGDPYEQYF; CDR3nt: TGTGCCAGCAGCTTGGCTAGCGGAGACCCCTACGAGCAGTACTTC
v_gene: TRBV19; j_gene: TRBJ2-2; d_gene: TRBD1; abundance: few; CDR3aa: CASSSADRTAVGGELFF; CDR3nt: TGTGCCAGTAGTTCCGCGGACAGGACTGCAGTTGGCGGGGAGCTGTTTTTT
v_gene: TRBV2; j_gene: TRBJ2-7; d_gene: NA; abundance: few; CDR3aa: CASRAYLGGYEQYF; CDR3nt: TGTGCCAGCAGAGCATACCTCGGAGGCTACGAGCAGTACTTC
v_gene: TRBV20-1; j_gene: TRBJ2-2; d_gene: NA; abundance: NA; CDR3aa: CSAREDLTGELFF; CDR3nt: TGCAGTGCTAGGGAGGACCTCACCGGGGAGCTGTTTTTT
v_gene: TRBV7-8; j_gene: TRBJ1-2; d_gene: NA; abundance: few; CDR3aa: CASSLNSLFGYTF; CDR3nt: TGTGCCAGCAGCTTAAACAGCCTTTTTGGCTACACCTTC
v_gene: TRBV2; j_gene: TRBJ2-3; d_gene: NA; abundance: NA; CDR3aa: CASTGQGGFKDTQYF; CDR3nt: TGTGCCAGCACCGGACAGGGAGGGTTTAAAGATACGCAGTATTTT
v_gene: TRBV6-4; j_gene: TRBJ2-2; d_gene: NA; abundance: few; CDR3aa: CASRLGLSANTGELFF; CDR3nt: TGTGCCAGCAGACTAGGGCTCTCCGCGAACACCGGGGAGCTGTTTTTT
v_gene: TRBV24-1; j_gene: TRBJ2-1; d_gene: NA; abundance: few; CDR3aa: CATSDFLNEQFF; CDR3nt: TGTGCCACCAGTGATTTTCTAAATGAGCAGTTCTTC
v_gene: TRBV7-9; j_gene: TRBJ2-2; d_gene: NA; abundance: few; CDR3aa: CASSLGSSTNTGELFF; CDR3nt: TGTGCCAGCAGCTTAGGTTCATCGACGAACACCGGGGAGCTGTTTTTT
v_gene: TRBV4-2; j_gene: TRBJ2-1; d_gene: NA; abundance: many; CDR3aa: CASSQDGGGQYNEQFF; CDR3nt: TGTGCCAGCAGCCAAGATGGCGGGGGCCAATACAATGAGCAGTTCTTC
v_gene: TRBV7-8; j_gene: TRBJ1-6; d_gene: NA; abundance: NA; CDR3aa: CASSPLRGGHSPLHF; CDR3nt: TGTGCCAGCAGCCCCCTGCGGGGGGGGCATTCACCCCTCCACTTT
v_gene: TRBV12-3/TRBV12-4; j_gene: TRBJ2-3; d_gene: NA; abundance: NA; CDR3aa: CASGHVADTQYF; CDR3nt: TGTGCCAGCGGTCACGTGGCAGATACGCAGTATTTT
v_gene: TRBV20-1; j_gene: TRBJ2-1; d_gene: TRBD2; abundance: NA; CDR3aa: CSARGLAGQNEQFF; CDR3nt: TGCAGTGCTAGAGGCCTAGCGGGTCAGAATGAGCAGTTCTTC
v_gene: TRBV30; j_gene: TRBJ2-1; d_gene: TRBD2; abundance: few; CDR3aa: CAWSATGLAVQFF; CDR3nt: TGTGCCTGGAGTGCCACCGGACTAGCGGTGCAGTTCTTC
v_gene: TRBV9; j_gene: TRBJ2-6; d_gene: NA; abundance: NA; CDR3aa: CASSGAESGANVLTF; CDR3nt: TGTGCCAGCAGCGGGGCGGAGTCTGGGGCCAACGTCCTGACTTTC
v_gene: TRBV7-9; j_gene: TRBJ1-2; d_gene: NA; abundance: NA; CDR3aa: CASSIAGGEANYGYTF; CDR3nt: TGTGCCAGCAGCATAGCCGGGGGAGAAGCTAACTATGGCTACACCTTC
v_gene: TRBV7-2; j_gene: TRBJ2-1; d_gene: TRBD2; abundance: NA; CDR3aa: CASSSLAGGPQTSSYNEQFF; CDR3nt: TGTGCCAGCAGCTCTCTAGCGGGAGGGCCTCAGACGAGCTCCTACAATGAGCAGTTCTTC
v_gene: TRBV7-9; j_gene: TRBJ2-1; d_gene: TRBD2; abundance: NA; CDR3aa: CASSIPGLVWEQFF; CDR3nt: TGTGCCAGCAGCATACCGGGACTAGTATGGGAGCAGTTCTTC
v_gene: TRBV6-1; j_gene: TRBJ2-1; d_gene: TRBD2; abundance: NA; CDR3aa: CASRLSGGVNEQFF; CDR3nt: TGTGCCAGCAGGTTAAGCGGGGGAGTGAATGAGCAGTTCTTC
v_gene: TRBV4-2; j_gene: TRBJ2-3; d_gene: NA; abundance: NA; CDR3aa: CATMPGLSTDTQYF; CDR3nt: TGTGCCACGATGCCGGGACTGAGCACAGATACGCAGTATTTT
v_gene: TRBV29-1; j_gene: TRBJ1-1; d_gene: NA; abundance: NA; CDR3aa: CSVVGQLNTEAFF; CDR3nt: TGCAGCGTTGTCGGACAGTTGAACACTGAAGCTTTCTTT
v_gene: TRBV5-5; j_gene: TRBJ2-7; d_gene: TRBD2; abundance: few; CDR3aa: CASSLAASGAPYEQYF; CDR3nt: TGTGCCAGCAGCTTGGCGGCTAGCGGGGCCCCCTACGAGCAGTACTTC
v_gene: TRBV11-1; j_gene: TRBJ2-3; d_gene: NA; abundance: few; CDR3aa: CASSPGYSSDTQYF; CDR3nt: TGTGCCAGCAGCCCAGGTTACAGCTCAGATACGCAGTATTTT
v_gene: TRBV12-3/TRBV12-4; j_gene: TRBJ2-1; d_gene: NA; abundance: NA; CDR3aa: CASSLIPLGDNEQFF; CDR3nt: TGTGCCAGCAGTTTAATCCCTTTGGGAGACAATGAGCAGTTCTTC
v_gene: TRBV7-9; j_gene: TRBJ2-7; d_gene: NA; abundance: NA; CDR3aa: CASSGDGNYEQYF; CDR3nt: TGTGCCAGCAGCGGAGACGGGAACTACGAGCAGTACTTC
v_gene: TRBV7-3; j_gene: TRBJ1-1; d_gene: NA; abundance: NA; CDR3aa: CASSPNGQPNTEAFF; CDR3nt: TGTGCCAGCAGCCCAAATGGACAGCCTAACACTGAAGCTTTCTTT
v_gene: TRBV7-8; j_gene: TRBJ2-7; d_gene: TRBD1; abundance: few; CDR3aa: CASSPLDRGLEQYF; CDR3nt: TGTGCCAGCAGCCCCCTAGACAGGGGGCTCGAGCAGTACTTC
v_gene: TRBV12-3/TRBV12-4; j_gene: TRBJ1-1; d_gene: NA; abundance: few; CDR3aa: CASSFQGMSNTEAFF; CDR3nt: TGTGCCAGCAGTTTCCAGGGGATGTCGAACACTGAAGCTTTCTTT
v_gene: TRBV24-1; j_gene: TRBJ2-2; d_gene: TRBD2; abundance: NA; CDR3aa: CATSDKLASTGELFF; CDR3nt: TGTGCCACCAGTGATAAACTAGCGTCCACCGGGGAGCTGTTTTTT
v_gene: TRBV7-9; j_gene: TRBJ1-1; d_gene: TRBD1; abundance: few; CDR3aa: CASRGTGTEAFF; CDR3nt: TGTGCCAGCAGGGGGACAGGCACTGAAGCTTTCTTT
v_gene: TRBV9; j_gene: TRBJ1-1; d_gene: NA; abundance: few; CDR3aa: CASSVGGRGNTEAFF; CDR3nt: TGTGCCAGCAGCGTAGGCGGCAGGGGAAATACTGAAGCTTTCTTT
v_gene: TRBV7-6; j_gene: TRBJ2-1; d_gene: TRBD1; abundance: NA; CDR3aa: CASSHNRGTGNNEQFF; CDR3nt: TGTGCCAGCAGCCACAATCGCGGGACAGGGAACAATGAGCAGTTCTTC
v_gene: TRBV12-3/TRBV12-4; j_gene: TRBJ2-7; d_gene: NA; abundance: few; CDR3aa: CASSNPAWDHYEQYF; CDR3nt: TGTGCCAGCAGCAACCCTGCTTGGGATCACTACGAGCAGTACTTC
v_gene: TRBV5-1; j_gene: TRBJ2-5; d_gene: NA; abundance: NA; CDR3aa: CASSSGTPYQETQYF; CDR3nt: TGCGCCAGCAGCTCCGGGACACCGTACCAAGAGACCCAGTACTTC
v_gene: TRBV6-1; j_gene: TRBJ1-1; d_gene: NA; abundance: NA; CDR3aa: CASHAGQAYMNTEAFF; CDR3nt: TGTGCCAGCCACGCAGGGCAGGCATACATGAACACTGAAGCTTTCTTT
v_gene: TRBV2; j_gene: TRBJ2-5; d_gene: TRBD2; abundance: once; CDR3aa: CASREAAGGRETQYF; CDR3nt: TGTGCCAGCAGAGAGGCAGCGGGGGGCCGGGAGACCCAGTACTTC
v_gene: TRBV2; j_gene: TRBJ2-7; d_gene: TRBD1; abundance: NA; CDR3aa: CASSRGTGGEQYF; CDR3nt: TGTGCCAGCAGCCGGGGGACAGGGGGAGAGCAGTACTTC
v_gene: TRBV24-1; j_gene: TRBJ2-2; d_gene: NA; abundance: NA; CDR3aa: CATSTAETANTGELFF; CDR3nt: TGTGCCACCAGTACGGCGGAAACCGCGAACACCGGGGAGCTGTTTTTT
v_gene: TRBV18; j_gene: TRBJ2-1; d_gene: TRBD2; abundance: NA; CDR3aa: CASSPQGLAGGSGNEQFF; CDR3nt: TGTGCCAGCTCACCACAGGGACTAGCGGGAGGAAGCGGCAATGAGCAGTTCTTC
v_gene: TRBV6-6; j_gene: TRBJ1-1; d_gene: NA; abundance: many; CDR3aa: CASSYLRETEAFF; CDR3nt: TGTGCCAGCAGTTACCTCCGGGAGACTGAAGCTTTCTTT
v_gene: TRBV24-1; j_gene: TRBJ2-1; d_gene: NA; abundance: NA; CDR3aa: CATSDLGGDHNEQFF; CDR3nt: TGTGCCACCAGTGACCTCGGGGGAGACCACAATGAGCAGTTCTTC
v_gene: TRBV7-2; j_gene: TRBJ2-1; d_gene: TRBD2; abundance: NA; CDR3aa: CASRRAGVNYNEQFF; CDR3nt: TGTGCCAGCCGGCGGGCGGGGGTCAACTACAATGAGCAGTTCTTC